The present T cell receptor beta chain was sequenced within a study of CD8 T cells in ankylosing spondylitis. It was by quantitative 5'-RACE with molecular barcodes that TCR beta libraries were made. TCRdb ran MiXCR on the 5' RACE reads and lists one entry per CDR3 protein. Seen here are fewer than 500,000 distinct CDR3 sequences, roughly 26% observed once, and the top ten hold 0.89%. Study findings and constraints: Apparently characteristic of ankylosing spondylitis blood was a TCR beta motif (about 8 highly homologous variants). Clones tied to disease were said to be significantly enriched in matched ankylosing spondylitis synovial fluid. Disease-linked clones bore a CD8+ phenotype, appearing relatively rarely in peripheral blood.

This clonotype occurred a few times. Its antigen is currently unknown. With 6 bases clipped from V and 7 bases from J, the junction kept 4 bases outside the gene matches. Per the germline V gene, CDR1 is MNHNS and CDR2 is SASEGT. This CDR3 contains 15 residues. The sample consisted of blood, either unsorted or a sorted T cell fraction (not recorded which). The TCR sequence derives from a male donor with ankylosing spondylitis. The chain links TRBV6-1 to TRBJ2-4, with TRBD2 matching 15 bases. The CDR3 region has the DNA TGTGCCAGCAGAGGACTAGCGGGAGGGCCCAACATTCAGTACTTC. Translating gives CASRGLAGGPNIQYF.